A selection of T cell receptor beta chains follows, all from one sample in a study of cytomegalovirus exposure and HLA in healthy donors. Libraries were prepared by immunoSEQ multiplex PCR; TCRdb keeps only in-frame clonotypes and omits some of them. Among roughly 130,000 clones, around three fifths were seen once, and the ten largest hold roughly 8.6%. The sample comprised PBMCs. All receptors come from a woman aged 40 to 50 in good health and CMV-seropositive. CDR3s include the opening cysteine and the closing phenylalanine or tryptophan. The D gene is left open where the match is weak. Size is stated for part of the rows, as once, few or many counts, or as a class when the clone is expanded.

size,J,D,V,CDR3,DNA
.,TRBJ2-7,TRBD2,TRBV6-6,CASSNLIGGESEQYF,TGTGCCAGCAGTAACCTCATCGGGGGGGAGTCGGAGCAGTACTTC
.,TRBJ2-1,.,TRBV7-9,CASSPGEGARNEQFF,TGTGCCAGCAGCCCAGGGGAGGGAGCGCGTAATGAGCAGTTCTTC
.,TRBJ1-5,TRBD1,TRBV27,CASSPYWTGGLRQPQHF,TGTGCCAGCAGTCCATACTGGACAGGGGGGTTGAGGCAGCCCCAGCATTTT
.,TRBJ2-7,.,TRBV28,CASRGSPSYEQYF,TGTGCCAGCAGGGGCAGTCCCTCCTACGAGCAGTACTTC
.,TRBJ2-7,TRBD2,TRBV10-3,CAISESTSSEQYF,TGTGCCATCAGTGAGTCGACTAGCAGTGAGCAGTACTTC
few,TRBJ2-2,.,TRBV7-7,CASTRGSGELFF,TGTGCTAGCACACGAGGCAGCGGGGAGCTGTTTTTT
.,TRBJ2-1,TRBD2,TRBV30,CAWLAGGDEQFF,TGTGCCTGGCTAGCGGGGGGCGATGAGCAGTTCTTC
.,TRBJ2-1,TRBD1,TRBV14,CASSQGGTGGNEQFF,TGTGCCAGCAGCCAAGGAGGGACAGGGGGCAATGAGCAGTTCTTC
few,TRBJ2-1,.,TRBV6-1,CASRTSIPNEQFF,TGTGCCAGCAGGACTAGTATCCCCAATGAGCAGTTCTTC
.,TRBJ1-1,.,TRBV5-6,CASSKHTEAFF,TGTGCCAGCAGCAAGCACACTGAAGCTTTCTTT
few,TRBJ2-7,TRBD1,TRBV28,CASSLSRGLPYYEQYF,TGTGCCAGCAGTTTATCAAGGGGGCTCCCATATTACGAGCAGTACTTC
.,TRBJ2-3,.,TRBV28,CASSLGQSTDTQYF,TGTGCCAGCAGTCTCGGACAGAGCACAGATACGCAGTATTTT
.,TRBJ2-1,TRBD2,TRBV19,CASSILAGSDEQFF,TGTGCCAGTAGTATACTAGCGGGAAGTGATGAGCAGTTCTTC
.,TRBJ2-2,TRBD1,TRBV6-5,CASSYDDRAGTGELFF,TGTGCCAGCAGTTACGACGACAGGGCGGGCACCGGGGAGCTGTTTTTT
.,TRBJ2-1,.,TRBV10-2,CASSTPNGNEQFF,TGCGCCAGCAGTACCCCAAACGGCAATGAGCAGTTCTTC
few,TRBJ2-1,TRBD2,TRBV29-1,CSARTGLADNEQFF,TGCAGCGCCCGAACGGGACTAGCAGACAATGAGCAGTTCTTC
.,TRBJ1-2,TRBD1,TRBV6-5,CASSEILNRGGYPF,TGTGCCAGCAGTGAAATCTTGAACAGGGGCGGCTACCCCTTC
few,TRBJ1-1,.,TRBV6-5,CASSPPNGGTFF,TGTGCCAGCAGCCCGCCGAATGGGGGGACTTTCTTT
.,TRBJ2-3,TRBD2,TRBV27,CASSSETSGPTDTQYF,TGTGCCAGCAGTTCGGAGACTAGCGGCCCCACAGATACGCAGTATTTT
once,TRBJ2-1,TRBD2,TRBV5-4,CASSHYNSGRGNEQFF,TGTGCCAGCAGCCATTACAATAGCGGGAGGGGCAATGAGCAGTTCTTC